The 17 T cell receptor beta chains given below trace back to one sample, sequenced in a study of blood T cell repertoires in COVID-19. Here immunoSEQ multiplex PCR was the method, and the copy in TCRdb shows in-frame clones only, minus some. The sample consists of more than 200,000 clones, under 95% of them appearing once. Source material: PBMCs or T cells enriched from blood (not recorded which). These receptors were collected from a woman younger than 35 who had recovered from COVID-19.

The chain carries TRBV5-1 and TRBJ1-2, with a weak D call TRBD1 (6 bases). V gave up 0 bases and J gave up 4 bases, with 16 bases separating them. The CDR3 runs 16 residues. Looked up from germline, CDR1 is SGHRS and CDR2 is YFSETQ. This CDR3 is CASSLGTSPRGYGYTF. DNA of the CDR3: TGCGCCAGCAGCTTGGGTACCAGTCCCAGGGGCTATGGCTACACCTTC.

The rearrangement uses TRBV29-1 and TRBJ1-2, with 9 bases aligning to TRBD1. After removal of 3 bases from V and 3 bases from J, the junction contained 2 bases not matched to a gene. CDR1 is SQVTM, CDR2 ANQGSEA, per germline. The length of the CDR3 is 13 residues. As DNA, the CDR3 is TGCAGCGTTGAGGGACAGGGTCACTATGGCTACACCTTC. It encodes CSVEGQGHYGYTF.

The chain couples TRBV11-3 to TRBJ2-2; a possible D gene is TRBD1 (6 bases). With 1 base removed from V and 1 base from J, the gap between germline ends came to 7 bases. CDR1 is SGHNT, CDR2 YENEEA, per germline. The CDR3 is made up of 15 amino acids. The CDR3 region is CASSLATGNTGELFF. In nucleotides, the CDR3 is TGTGCCAGCAGCTTAGCGACAGGGAACACCGGGGAGCTGTTTTTT.

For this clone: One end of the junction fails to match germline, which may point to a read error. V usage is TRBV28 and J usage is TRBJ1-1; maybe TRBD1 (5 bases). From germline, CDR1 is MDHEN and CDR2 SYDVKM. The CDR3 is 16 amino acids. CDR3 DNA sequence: TGTGCCAGCCGTTTGGGCCATGGACAACTATATCCTGAAGCTTTCTTT. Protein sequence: CASRLGHGQLYPEAFF.

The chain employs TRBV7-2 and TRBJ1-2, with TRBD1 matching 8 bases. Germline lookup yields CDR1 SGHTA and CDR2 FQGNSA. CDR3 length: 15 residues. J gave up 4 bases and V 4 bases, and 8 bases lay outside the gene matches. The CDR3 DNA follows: TGTGCCAGCAGCTACCTCTGGACAGGGCTCTATGGCTACACCTTC. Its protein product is CASSYLWTGLYGYTF.

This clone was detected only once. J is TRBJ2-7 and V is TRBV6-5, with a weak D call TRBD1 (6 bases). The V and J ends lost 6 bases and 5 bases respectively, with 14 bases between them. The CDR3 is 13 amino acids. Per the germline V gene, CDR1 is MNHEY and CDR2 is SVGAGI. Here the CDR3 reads CASSPLRTDEQYF. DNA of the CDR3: TGTGCCAGCAGCCCACTCCGGACAGACGAGCAGTACTTC.

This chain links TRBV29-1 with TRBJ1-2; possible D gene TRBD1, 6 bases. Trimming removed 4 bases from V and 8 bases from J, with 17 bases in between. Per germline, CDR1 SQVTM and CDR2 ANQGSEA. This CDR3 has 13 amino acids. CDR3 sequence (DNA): TGCAGCGTTGGAGGACAGCTTGAGGTCGGCTACACCTTC. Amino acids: CSVGGQLEVGYTF.

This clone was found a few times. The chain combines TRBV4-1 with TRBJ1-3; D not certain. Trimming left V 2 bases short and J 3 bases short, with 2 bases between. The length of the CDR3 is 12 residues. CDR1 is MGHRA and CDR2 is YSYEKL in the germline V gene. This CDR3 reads CASSQYGNTIYF. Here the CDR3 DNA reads TGCGCCAGCAGCCAATATGGAAACACCATATATTTT.

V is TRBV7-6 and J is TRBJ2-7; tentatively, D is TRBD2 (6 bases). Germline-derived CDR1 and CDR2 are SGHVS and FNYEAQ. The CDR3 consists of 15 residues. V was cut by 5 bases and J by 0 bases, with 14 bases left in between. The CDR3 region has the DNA TGTGCCAGCAGCCTGGGCGGGGCGAGCTCCTACGAGCAGTACTTC. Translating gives CASSLGGASSYEQYF.

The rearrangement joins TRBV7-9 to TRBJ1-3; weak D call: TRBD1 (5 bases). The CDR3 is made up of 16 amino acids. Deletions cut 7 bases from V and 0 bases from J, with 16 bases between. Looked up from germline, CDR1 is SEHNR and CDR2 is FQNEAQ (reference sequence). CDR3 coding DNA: TGTGCCAGCACCCCTGTAGGACACCTCTCTGGAAACACCATATATTTT. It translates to CASTPVGHLSGNTIYF.

This chain's CDR3 is CASRRGTDTQYF. The CDR3 coding sequence is TGTGCCAGCAGGAGGGGCACAGATACGCAGTATTTT. The chain has TRBV9 and TRBJ2-3, with D possibly matching TRBD2 (5 bases). Deletions cut 5 bases from V and 1 base from J, with 5 bases between. The germline V gene encodes CDR1 SGDLS and CDR2 YYNGEE. The CDR3 has 12 residues. The whole variable domain, filled in from reference TRBV9 and TRBJ2-3, reads DSGVTQTPKHLITATGQRVTLRCSPRSGDLSVYWYQQSLDQGLQFLIQYYNGEERAKGNILERFSAQQFPDLHSELNLSSLELGDSALYFCASRRGTDTQYFGPGTRLTVL.

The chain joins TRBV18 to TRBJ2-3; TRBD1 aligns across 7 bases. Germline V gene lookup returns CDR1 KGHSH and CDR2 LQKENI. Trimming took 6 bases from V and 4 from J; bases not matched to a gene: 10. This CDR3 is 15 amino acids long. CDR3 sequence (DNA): TGTGCCAGCTCGCATATCAGACAGGGCCCAGATACGCAGTATTTT. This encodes CASSHIRQGPDTQYF. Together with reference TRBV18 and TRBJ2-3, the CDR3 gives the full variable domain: NAGVMQNPRHLVRRRGQEARLRCSPMKGHSHVYWYRQLPEEGLKFMVYLQKENIIDESGMPKERFSAEFPKEGPSILRIQQVVRGDSAAYFCASSHIRQGPDTQYFGPGTRLTVL.

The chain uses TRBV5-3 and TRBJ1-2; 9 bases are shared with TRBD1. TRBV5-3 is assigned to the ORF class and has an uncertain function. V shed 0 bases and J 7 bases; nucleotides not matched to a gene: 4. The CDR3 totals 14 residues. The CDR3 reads CARSLADRGGGYTF. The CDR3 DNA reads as TGTGCCAGAAGCTTGGCGGACAGGGGAGGTGGCTACACCTTC.

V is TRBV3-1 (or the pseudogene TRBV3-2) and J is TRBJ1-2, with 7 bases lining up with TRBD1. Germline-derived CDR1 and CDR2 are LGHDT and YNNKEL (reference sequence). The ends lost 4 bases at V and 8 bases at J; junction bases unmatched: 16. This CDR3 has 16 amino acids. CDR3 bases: TGTGCCAGCAGCCTCTATATGGGACAGCGGTCTGACGGCTACACCTTC. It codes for CASSLYMGQRSDGYTF.

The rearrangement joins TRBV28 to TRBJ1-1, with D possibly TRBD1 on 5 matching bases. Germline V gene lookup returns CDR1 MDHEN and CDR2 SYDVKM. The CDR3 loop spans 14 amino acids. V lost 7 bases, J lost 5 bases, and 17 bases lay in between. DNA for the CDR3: TGTGCCAGCAAAGACAGTGGTGGATGGACTGAAGCTTTCTTT. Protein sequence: CASKDSGGWTEAFF.

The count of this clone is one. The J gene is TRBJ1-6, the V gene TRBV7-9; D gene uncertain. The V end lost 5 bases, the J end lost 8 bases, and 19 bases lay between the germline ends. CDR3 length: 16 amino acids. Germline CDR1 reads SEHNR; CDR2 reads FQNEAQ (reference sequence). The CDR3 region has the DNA TGTGCCAGCAGCCGTTCGCCGGGTAACGGTCATTCACCCCTCCACTTT. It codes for CASSRSPGNGHSPLHF.

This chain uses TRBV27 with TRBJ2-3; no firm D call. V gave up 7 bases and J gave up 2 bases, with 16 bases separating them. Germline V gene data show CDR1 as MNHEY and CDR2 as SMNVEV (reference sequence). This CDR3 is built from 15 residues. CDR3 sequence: CASKAGAGSTDTQYF. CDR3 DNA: TGTGCCAGCAAGGCAGGTGCAGGATCCACAGATACGCAGTATTTT.